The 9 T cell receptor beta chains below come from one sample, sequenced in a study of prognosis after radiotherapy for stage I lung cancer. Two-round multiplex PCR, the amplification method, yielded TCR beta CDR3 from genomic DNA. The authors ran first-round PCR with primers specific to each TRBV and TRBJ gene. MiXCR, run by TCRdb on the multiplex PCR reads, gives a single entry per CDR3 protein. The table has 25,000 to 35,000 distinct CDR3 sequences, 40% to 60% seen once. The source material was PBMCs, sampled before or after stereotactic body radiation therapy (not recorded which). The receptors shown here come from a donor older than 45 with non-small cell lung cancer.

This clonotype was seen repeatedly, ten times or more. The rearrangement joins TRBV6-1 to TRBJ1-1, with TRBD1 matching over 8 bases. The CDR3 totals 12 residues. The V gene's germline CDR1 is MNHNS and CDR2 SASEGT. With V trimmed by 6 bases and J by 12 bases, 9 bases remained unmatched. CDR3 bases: TGTGCCAGCAGCAAGGACAGGGCTTGGCCTTTCTTT. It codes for CASSKDRAWPFF.

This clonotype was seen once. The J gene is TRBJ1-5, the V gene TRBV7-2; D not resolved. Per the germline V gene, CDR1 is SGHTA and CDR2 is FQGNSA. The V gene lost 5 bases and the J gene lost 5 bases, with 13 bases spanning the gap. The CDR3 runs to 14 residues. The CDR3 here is CASSPISSDQPQHF. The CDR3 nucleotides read TGTGCCAGCAGCCCTATTTCTAGTGATCAGCCCCAGCATTTT.

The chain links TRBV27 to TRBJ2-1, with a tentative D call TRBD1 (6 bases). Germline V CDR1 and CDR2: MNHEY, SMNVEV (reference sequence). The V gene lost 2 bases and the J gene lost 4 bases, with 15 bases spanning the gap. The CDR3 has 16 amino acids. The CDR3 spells CASSLGLDSGYNEQFF. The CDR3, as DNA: TGTGCCAGCAGTTTAGGCCTGGACAGTGGGTACAATGAGCAGTTCTTC.

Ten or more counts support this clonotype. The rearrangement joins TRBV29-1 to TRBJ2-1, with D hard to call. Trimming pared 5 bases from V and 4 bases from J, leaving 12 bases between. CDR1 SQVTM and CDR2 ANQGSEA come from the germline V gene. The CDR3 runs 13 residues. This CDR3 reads CSVRPSPYNEQFF. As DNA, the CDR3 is TGCAGCGTTCGCCCCTCACCATACAATGAGCAGTTCTTC.

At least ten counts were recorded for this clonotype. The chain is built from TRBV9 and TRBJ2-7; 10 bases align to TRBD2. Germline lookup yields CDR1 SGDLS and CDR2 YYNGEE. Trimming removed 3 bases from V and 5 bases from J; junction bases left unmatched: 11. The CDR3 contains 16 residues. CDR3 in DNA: TGTGCCAGCAGCGCCTCGGCTAGCGGGAGTTTCGACGAGCAGTACTTC. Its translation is CASSASASGSFDEQYF.

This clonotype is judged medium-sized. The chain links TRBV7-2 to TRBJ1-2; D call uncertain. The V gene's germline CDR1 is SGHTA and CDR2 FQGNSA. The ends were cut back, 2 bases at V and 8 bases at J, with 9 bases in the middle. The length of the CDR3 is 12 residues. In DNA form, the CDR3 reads TGTGCCAGCAGCTTACGCTGGCGCGGCTACACCTTC. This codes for CASSLRWRGYTF.

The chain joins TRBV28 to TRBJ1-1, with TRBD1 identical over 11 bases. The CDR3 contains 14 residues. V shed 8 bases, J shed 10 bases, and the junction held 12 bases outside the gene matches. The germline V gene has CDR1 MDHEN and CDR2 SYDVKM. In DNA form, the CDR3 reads TGTGCCAGCTACCGGGACAGGGGGAAGGGTGGAGCTTTCTTT. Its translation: CASYRDRGKGGAFF.

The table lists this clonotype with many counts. The CDR3 reads CAWSPSDRSNQPQHF. The CDR3 nucleotides are TGTGCCTGGAGCCCCTCGGACCGCAGCAATCAGCCCCAGCATTTT. The rearrangement joins TRBV30 to TRBJ1-5; unclear D gene. Looked up from germline, CDR1 is GTSNPN and CDR2 is SVGIG (reference sequence). V was clipped by 3 bases and J by 1 base, with 13 bases between them. The CDR3 length is 15 residues.

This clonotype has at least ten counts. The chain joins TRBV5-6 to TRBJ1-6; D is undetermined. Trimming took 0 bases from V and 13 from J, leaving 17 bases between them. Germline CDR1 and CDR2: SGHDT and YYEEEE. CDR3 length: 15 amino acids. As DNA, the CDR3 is TGTGCCAGCAGCTTGGGCCTGGATTCCGCAGCTCCCCTCCACTTT. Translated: CASSLGLDSAAPLHF.